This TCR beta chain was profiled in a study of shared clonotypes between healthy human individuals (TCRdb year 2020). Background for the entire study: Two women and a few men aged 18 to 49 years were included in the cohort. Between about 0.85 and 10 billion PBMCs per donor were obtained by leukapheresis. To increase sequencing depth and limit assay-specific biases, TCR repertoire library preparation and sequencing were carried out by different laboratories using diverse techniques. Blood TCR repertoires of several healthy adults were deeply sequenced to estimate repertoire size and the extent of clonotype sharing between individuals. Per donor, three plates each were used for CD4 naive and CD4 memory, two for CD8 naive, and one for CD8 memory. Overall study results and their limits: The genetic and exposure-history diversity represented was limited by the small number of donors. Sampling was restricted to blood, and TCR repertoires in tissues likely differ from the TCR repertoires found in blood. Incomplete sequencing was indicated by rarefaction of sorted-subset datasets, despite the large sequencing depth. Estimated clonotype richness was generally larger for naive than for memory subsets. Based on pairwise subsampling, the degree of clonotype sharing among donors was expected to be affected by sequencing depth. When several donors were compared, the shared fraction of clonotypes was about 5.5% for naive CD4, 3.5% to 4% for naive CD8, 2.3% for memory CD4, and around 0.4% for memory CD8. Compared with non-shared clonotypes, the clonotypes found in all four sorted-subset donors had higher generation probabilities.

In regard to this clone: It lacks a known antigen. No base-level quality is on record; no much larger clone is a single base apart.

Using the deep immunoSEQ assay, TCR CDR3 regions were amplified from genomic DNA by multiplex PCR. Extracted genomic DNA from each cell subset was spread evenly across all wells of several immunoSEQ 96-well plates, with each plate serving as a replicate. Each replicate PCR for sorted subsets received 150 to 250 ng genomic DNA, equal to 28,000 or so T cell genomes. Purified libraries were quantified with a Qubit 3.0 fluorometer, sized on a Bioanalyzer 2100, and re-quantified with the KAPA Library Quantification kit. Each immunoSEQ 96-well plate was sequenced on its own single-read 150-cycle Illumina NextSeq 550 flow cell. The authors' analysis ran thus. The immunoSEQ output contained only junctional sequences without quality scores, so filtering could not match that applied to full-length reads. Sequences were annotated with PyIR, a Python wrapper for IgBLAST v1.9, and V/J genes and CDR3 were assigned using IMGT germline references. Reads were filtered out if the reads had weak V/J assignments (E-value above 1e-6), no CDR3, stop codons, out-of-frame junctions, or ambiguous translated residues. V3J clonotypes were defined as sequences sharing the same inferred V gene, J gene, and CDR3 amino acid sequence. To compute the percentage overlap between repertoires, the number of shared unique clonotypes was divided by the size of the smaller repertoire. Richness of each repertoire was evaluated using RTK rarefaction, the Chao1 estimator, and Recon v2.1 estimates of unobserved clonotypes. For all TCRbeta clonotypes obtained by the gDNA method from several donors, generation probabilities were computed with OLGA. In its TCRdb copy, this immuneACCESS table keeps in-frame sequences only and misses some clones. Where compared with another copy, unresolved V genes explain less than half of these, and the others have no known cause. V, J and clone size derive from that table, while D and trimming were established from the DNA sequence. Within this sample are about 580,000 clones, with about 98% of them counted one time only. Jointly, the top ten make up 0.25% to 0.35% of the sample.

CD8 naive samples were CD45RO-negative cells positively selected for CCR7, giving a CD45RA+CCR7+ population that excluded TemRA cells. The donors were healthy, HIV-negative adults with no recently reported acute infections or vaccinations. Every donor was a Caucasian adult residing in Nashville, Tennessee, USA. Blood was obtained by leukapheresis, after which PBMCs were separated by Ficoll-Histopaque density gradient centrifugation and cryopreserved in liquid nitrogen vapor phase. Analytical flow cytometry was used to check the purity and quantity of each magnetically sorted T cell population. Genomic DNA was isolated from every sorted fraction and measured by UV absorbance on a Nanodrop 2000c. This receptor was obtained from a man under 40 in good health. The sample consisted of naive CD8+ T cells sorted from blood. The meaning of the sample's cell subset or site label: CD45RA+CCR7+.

CDR3 loop: CASSTGTEAFF. In nucleotides, the sequence is TGTGCCAGTTCGACAGGGACTGAAGCTTTCTTT. The receptor chain draws on TRBV13 and TRBJ1-1; TRBD1 matches 7 bases in the middle. V has 9 bases trimmed and J has 5 bases trimmed; junction bases matching no gene number 3. CDR1 and CDR2, per the germline V gene (reference sequence), are PRHDT and FYEKMQ. The CDR3 goes from the cysteine to the phenylalanine over 11 residues. The entry retains the CDR3 DNA only, 33 bases that are in frame from base 1.